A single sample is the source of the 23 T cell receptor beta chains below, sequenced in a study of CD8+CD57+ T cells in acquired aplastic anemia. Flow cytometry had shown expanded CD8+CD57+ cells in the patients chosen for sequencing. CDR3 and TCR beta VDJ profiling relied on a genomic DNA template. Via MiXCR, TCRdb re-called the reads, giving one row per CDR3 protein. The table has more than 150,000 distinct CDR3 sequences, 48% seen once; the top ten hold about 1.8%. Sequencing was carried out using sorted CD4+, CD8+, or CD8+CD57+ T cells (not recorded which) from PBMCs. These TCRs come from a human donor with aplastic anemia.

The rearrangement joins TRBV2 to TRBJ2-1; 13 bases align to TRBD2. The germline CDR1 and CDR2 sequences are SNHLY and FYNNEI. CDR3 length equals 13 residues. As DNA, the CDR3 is TGTGCTGGACTAGCGGGGGTCTACAATGAGCAGTTCTTC. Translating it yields CAGLAGVYNEQFF.

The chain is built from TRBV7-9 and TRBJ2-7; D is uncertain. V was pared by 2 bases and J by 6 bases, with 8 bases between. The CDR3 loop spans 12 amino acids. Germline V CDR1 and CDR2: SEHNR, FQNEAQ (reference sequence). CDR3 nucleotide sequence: TGTGCCAGCAGCTTAACTGCAAGCGAGCAGTACTTC. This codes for CASSLTASEQYF. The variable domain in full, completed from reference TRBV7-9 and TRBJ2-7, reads DTGVSQNPRHKITKRGQNVTFRCDPISEHNRLYWYRQTLGQGPEFLTYFQNEAQLEKSRLLSDRFSAERPKGSFSTLEIQRTEQGDSAMYLCASSLTASEQYFGPGTRLTVT.

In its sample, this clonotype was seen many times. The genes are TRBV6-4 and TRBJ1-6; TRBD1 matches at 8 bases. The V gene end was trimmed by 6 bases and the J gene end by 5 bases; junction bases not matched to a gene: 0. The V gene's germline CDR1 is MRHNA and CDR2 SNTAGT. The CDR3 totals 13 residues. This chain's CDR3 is CASRDRDNSPLHF. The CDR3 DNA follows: TGTGCCAGCAGGGACAGGGATAATTCACCCCTCCACTTT.

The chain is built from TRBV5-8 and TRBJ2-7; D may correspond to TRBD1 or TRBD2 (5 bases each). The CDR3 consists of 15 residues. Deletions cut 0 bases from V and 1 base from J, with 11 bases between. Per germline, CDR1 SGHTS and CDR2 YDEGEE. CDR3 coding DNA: TGTGCCAGCAGCTTGGTTGGGACCGTTTCCTACGAGCAGTACTTC. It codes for CASSLVGTVSYEQYF.

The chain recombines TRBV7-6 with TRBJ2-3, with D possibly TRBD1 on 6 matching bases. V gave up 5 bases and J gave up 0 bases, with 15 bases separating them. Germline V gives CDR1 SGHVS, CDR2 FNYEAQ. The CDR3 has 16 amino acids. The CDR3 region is CASSPGAGVSTDTQYF. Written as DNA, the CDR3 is TGTGCCAGCAGCCCTGGGGCAGGGGTTAGCACAGATACGCAGTATTTT.

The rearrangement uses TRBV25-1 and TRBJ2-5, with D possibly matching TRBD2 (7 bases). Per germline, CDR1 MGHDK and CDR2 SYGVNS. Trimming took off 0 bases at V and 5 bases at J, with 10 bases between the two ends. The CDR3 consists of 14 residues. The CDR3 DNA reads TGTGCCAGCAGTGAATATGAGGGGGGGGAGACCCAGTACTTC. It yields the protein CASSEYEGGETQYF.

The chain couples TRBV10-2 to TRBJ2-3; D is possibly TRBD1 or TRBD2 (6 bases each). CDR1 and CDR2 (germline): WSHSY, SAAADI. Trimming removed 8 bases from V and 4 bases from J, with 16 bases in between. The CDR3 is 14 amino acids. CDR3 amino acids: CASVGEGGADTQYF. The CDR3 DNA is TGCGCCAGCGTTGGAGAGGGGGGTGCAGATACGCAGTATTTT.

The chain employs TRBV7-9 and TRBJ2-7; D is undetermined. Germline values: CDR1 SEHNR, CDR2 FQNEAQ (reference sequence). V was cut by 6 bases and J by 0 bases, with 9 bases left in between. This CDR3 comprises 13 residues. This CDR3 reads CASRGPSSYEQYF. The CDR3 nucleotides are TGTGCCAGCAGGGGCCCCAGCTCCTACGAGCAGTACTTC.

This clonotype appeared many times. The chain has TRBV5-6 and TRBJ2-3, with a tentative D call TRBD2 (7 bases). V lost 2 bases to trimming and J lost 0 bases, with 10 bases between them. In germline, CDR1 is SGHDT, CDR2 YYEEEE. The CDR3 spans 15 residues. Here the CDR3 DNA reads TGTGCCAGCAGCTTCCGGGGGGCCAGCACAGATACGCAGTATTTT. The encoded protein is CASSFRGASTDTQYF.

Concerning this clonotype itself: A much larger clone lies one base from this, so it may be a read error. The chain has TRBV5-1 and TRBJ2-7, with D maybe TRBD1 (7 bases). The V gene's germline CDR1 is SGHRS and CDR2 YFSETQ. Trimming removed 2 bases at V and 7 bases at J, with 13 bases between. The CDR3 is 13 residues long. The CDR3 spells CASSLQGRDEQYF. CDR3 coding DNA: TGCGCCAGCAGCTTACAGGGGCGGGATGAGCAGTACTTC.

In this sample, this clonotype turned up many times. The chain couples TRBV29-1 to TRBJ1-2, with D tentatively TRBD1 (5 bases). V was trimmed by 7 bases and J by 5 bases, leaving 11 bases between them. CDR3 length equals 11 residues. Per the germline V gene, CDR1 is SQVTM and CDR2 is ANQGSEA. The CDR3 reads CSGGSSYGYTF. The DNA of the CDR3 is TGCAGCGGGGGCTCTTCATATGGCTACACCTTC.

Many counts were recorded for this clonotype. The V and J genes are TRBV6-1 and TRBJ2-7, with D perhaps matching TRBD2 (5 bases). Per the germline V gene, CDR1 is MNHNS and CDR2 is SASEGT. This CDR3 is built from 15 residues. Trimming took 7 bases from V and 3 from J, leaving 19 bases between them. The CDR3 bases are TGTGCCAGCAATCAAAAGAGTGTCGGAGGCTACGAGCAGTACTTC. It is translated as CASNQKSVGGYEQYF.

This CDR3 reads CASSEYMVLAGGYNEQFF. DNA for the CDR3: TGTGCCAGCAGTGAATATATGGTGCTAGCGGGAGGATACAATGAGCAGTTCTTC. V usage is TRBV25-1 and J usage is TRBJ2-1; 11 bases align to TRBD2. V lost 0 bases and J lost 4; bases outside the gene matches: 8. CDR1 and CDR2 (germline): MGHDK, SYGVNS. The CDR3 spans 18 residues.

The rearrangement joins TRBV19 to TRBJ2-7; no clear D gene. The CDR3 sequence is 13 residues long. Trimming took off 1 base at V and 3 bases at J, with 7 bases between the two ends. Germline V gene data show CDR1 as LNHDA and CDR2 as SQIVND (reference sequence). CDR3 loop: CASSIVAGYEQYF. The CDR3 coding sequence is TGTGCCAGTAGTATAGTAGCCGGCTACGAGCAGTACTTC.

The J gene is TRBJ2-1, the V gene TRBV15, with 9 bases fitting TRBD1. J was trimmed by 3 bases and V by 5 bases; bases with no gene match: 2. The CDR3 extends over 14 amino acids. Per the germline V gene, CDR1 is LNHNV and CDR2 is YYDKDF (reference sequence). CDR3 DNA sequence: TGTGCCACCAGCCCGGGACAGGGCTACAATGAGCAGTTCTTC. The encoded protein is CATSPGQGYNEQFF.

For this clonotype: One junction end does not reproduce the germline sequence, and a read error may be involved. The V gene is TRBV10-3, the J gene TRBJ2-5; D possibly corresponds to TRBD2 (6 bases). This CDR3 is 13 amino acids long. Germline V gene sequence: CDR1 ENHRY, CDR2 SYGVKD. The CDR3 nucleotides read TGTGCCAGCAGTGCCGGAGGGGCAGAGACCCAGTACTTC. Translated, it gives CASSAGGAETQYF.

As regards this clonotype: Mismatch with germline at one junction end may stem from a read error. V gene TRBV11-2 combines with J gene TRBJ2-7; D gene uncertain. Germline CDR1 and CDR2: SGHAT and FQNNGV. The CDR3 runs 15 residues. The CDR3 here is CASSLEGGRAYEQHF. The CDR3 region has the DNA TGTGCCAGCAGCTTAGAGGGCGGAAGAGCCTACGAGCAGCACTTC. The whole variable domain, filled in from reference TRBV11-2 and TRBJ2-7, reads EAGVAQSPRYKIIEKRQSVAFWCNPISGHATLYWYQQILGQGPKLLIQFQNNGVVDDSQLPKDRFSAERLKGVDSTLKIQPAKLEDSAVYLCASSLEGGRAYEQHFGPGTRLTVT.

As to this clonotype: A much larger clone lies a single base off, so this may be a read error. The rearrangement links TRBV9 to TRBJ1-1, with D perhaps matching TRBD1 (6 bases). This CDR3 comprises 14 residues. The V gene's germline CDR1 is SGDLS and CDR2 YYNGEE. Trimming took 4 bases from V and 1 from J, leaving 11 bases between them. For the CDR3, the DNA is TGTGCCAGCAGCTCAGGGGTGACGAACACTGAAGCTTTCTTT. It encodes CASSSGVTNTEAFF.

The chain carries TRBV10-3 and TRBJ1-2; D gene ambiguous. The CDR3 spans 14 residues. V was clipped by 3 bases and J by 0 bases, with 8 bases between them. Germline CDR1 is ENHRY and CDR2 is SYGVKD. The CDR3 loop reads CAISDLDANYGYTF. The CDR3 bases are TGTGCCATCAGTGATTTGGATGCTAACTATGGCTACACCTTC.

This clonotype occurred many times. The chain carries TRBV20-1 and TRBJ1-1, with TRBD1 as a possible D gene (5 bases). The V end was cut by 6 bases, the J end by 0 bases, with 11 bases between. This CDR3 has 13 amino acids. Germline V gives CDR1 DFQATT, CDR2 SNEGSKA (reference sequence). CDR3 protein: CSADGQLNTEAFF. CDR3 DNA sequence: TGCAGTGCCGATGGACAACTGAACACTGAAGCTTTCTTT.

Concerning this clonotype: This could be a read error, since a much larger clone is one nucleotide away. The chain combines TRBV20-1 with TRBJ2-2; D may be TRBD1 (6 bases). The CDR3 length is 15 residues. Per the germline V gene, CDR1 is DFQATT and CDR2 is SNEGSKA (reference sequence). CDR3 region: CSARRVQGNAGELFF. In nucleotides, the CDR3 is TGCAGTGCTAGAAGAGTCCAGGGGAACGCCGGGGAGCTGTTTTTT.

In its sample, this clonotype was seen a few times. CDR3 region: CAISPRTAGNTIYF. The CDR3 nucleotides read TGTGCCATCAGTCCTCGGACGGCTGGAAACACCATATATTTT. The chain uses TRBV10-3 and TRBJ1-3; the D is unclear. The CDR3 length is 14 residues. Looked up from germline, CDR1 is ENHRY and CDR2 is SYGVKD. Trimming shortened V by 5 bases and J by 2 bases, and 10 bases separated the two germline ends.

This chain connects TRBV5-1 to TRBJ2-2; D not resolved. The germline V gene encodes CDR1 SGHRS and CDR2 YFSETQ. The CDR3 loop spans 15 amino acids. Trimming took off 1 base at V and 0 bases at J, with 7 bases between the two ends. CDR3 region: CASSLTRANTGELFF. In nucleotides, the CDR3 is TGCGCCAGCAGCTTGACCCGCGCGAACACCGGGGAGCTGTTTTTT.